A single sample is the source of the 27 T cell receptor beta chains below, sequenced in a study of CD8+ T cells in alopecia areata. Investigators isolated RNA and reverse transcribed it into cDNA to act as the sequencing template. Sequenced by immunoSEQ multiplex PCR; TCRdb stores in-frame clones only, minus some. The sample lists roughly 92,000 clones, more than 65% occurring once. Treatment here: oral pan-JAK inhibitor, 5-10 mg twice daily. The source material was CD8+ T cells sorted from blood, sampled between weeks 43 and 45, from a patient treated with tofacitinib. Receptors originate from a human donor with alopecia areata.

This clone was detected a few times. This rearrangement joins TRBV19 to TRBJ1-2; 9 nucleotides align to TRBD1. V shed 3 bases, J shed 6 bases, and the junction held 11 bases outside the gene matches. The CDR3 loop spans 16 amino acids. Germline V CDR1 and CDR2: LNHDA, SQIVND (reference sequence). CDR3 in DNA: TGTGCCAGTAGTATCATGTTGGGACAGGGTATTGATGGCTACACCTTC. Translating gives CASSIMLGQGIDGYTF.

The rearrangement links TRBV29-1 to TRBJ2-7; a weak D match, TRBD1 (7 bases). Trimming removed 2 bases from V and 4 bases from J, with 15 bases in between. CDR3 length equals 14 residues. Germline V gene sequence: CDR1 SQVTM, CDR2 ANQGSEA. The CDR3 reads CSVESAGTEYEQYF. The CDR3 DNA sequence: TGCAGCGTTGAAAGTGCGGGGACAGAGTACGAGCAGTACTTC.

The chain combines TRBV19 with TRBJ2-7; 7 nucleotides match TRBD1. The CDR3 runs to 14 residues. V trimming: 0 bases; J trimming: 2 bases; junction bases outside the gene matches: 1. CDR1 LNHDA and CDR2 SQIVND come from the germline V gene (reference sequence). Here the CDR3 reads CASSIERGPYEQYF. DNA for the CDR3: TGTGCCAGTAGTATAGAGAGGGGGCCCTACGAGCAGTACTTC.

The genes are TRBV19 and TRBJ1-5; D ambiguous. V lost 3 bases, J lost 4 bases, and 7 bases lay in between. The CDR3 contains 13 residues. CDR1 LNHDA and CDR2 SQIVND come from the germline V gene (reference sequence). The CDR3, as DNA: TGTGCCAGTAGTATCGGGCAGAATCAGCCCCAGCATTTT. As protein: CASSIGQNQPQHF.

The chain joins TRBV7-9 to TRBJ2-7, with TRBD1 matching 9 bases. The CDR3 is made up of 14 amino acids. CDR1 SEHNR and CDR2 FQNEAQ come from the germline V gene (reference sequence). Trimming took 3 bases from V and 4 from J; bases not matched to a gene: 4. The chain's CDR3 is CASSFGTGQYEQYF. CDR3 bases: TGTGCCAGCAGCTTCGGGACAGGGCAGTACGAGCAGTACTTC.

This clone showed up many times. V usage is TRBV7-8 and J usage is TRBJ1-1, with TRBD1 identical over 8 bases. The CDR3 has 18 amino acids. The V gene end was trimmed by 7 bases and the J gene end by 3 bases; junction bases not matched to a gene: 19. Germline loops: CDR1 SGHVS, CDR2 FQNEAQ. This chain's CDR3 is CASTPWTGFLTGDTEAFF. The CDR3 nucleotides read TGTGCCAGCACCCCTTGGACAGGGTTCTTGACAGGGGACACTGAAGCTTTCTTT.

This chain joins TRBV2 and TRBJ1-1, with a weak D call TRBD1 (5 bases). The CDR3 has 15 residues. Germline V gene sequence: CDR1 SNHLY, CDR2 FYNNEI. V was clipped by 2 bases and J by 4 bases, with 14 bases between them. The CDR3 sequence: CASSEWAGTSTEAFF. As DNA, the CDR3 is TGTGCCAGCAGTGAATGGGCAGGGACTTCCACTGAAGCTTTCTTT.

The chain uses TRBV5-1 and TRBJ1-2; a weak D match, TRBD1 (5 bases). Trimming took off 3 bases at V and 4 bases at J, with 10 bases between the two ends. CDR3 length: 13 amino acids. CDR1 is SGHRS and CDR2 is YFSETQ in the germline V gene. Written as DNA, the CDR3 is TGCGCCAGCAGCTGGGACGGAAGCTATGGCTACACCTTC. Its translation is CASSWDGSYGYTF.

The gene calls are TRBV10-3 and TRBJ1-4; 7 bases agree with TRBD1. Germline loops: CDR1 ENHRY, CDR2 SYGVKD. CDR3 size: 14 residues. The V and J ends lost 3 bases and 5 bases, in that order; junction bases with no gene match: 3. The CDR3 is CAISEQGKNEKLFF. CDR3 nucleotide sequence: TGTGCCATCAGTGAACAGGGGAAGAATGAAAAACTGTTTTTT.

V usage is TRBV4-3 and J usage is TRBJ2-7, with 8 bases identical to TRBD2. V was clipped by 0 bases and J by 6 bases; unmatched bases: 4. The CDR3 is 14 residues long. CDR1 and CDR2 from the germline V gene are LGHNA and YSLEER. The CDR3 sequence: CASSQDGGGSEQYF. CDR3 in DNA: TGCGCCAGCAGCCAAGACGGCGGGGGGAGCGAGCAGTACTTC.

This clone showed up just once. The genes are TRBV10-2 and TRBJ1-2; D is undetermined. The V gene's germline CDR1 is WSHSY and CDR2 SAAADI. The V gene lost 4 bases and the J gene lost 6 bases, with 6 bases spanning the gap. The CDR3 is 11 residues long. Here the CDR3 reads CASSVGDGYTF. CDR3 DNA: TGCGCCAGCAGTGTCGGAGATGGCTACACCTTC.

This clone was counted a few times. V gene TRBV2 combines with J gene TRBJ2-6; D gene ambiguous. The V end was cut by 3 bases, the J end by 1 base, with 10 bases between. CDR1 SNHLY and CDR2 FYNNEI come from the germline V gene. The CDR3 loop spans 16 amino acids. CDR3 region: CASSDAYASGANVLTF. For the CDR3, the DNA is TGTGCCAGCAGTGACGCTTACGCGTCTGGGGCCAACGTCCTGACTTTC.

This clone has just a few counts. The J gene is TRBJ1-2, the V gene TRBV29-1, with no clear D. The CDR3 is 12 amino acids. Trimming removed 4 bases at V and 6 bases at J, with 12 bases between. Germline V lookup: CDR1 SQVTM, CDR2 ANQGSEA. CDR3 bases: TGCAGCGTTGGTAACACGATCGATGGCTACACCTTC. Translated: CSVGNTIDGYTF.

The rearrangement links TRBV11-2 to TRBJ2-1; D could derive from TRBD1 or TRBD2 (6 bases each). Germline-derived CDR1 and CDR2 are SGHAT and FQNNGV. The CDR3 extends over 16 amino acids. Trimming cost V 1 base and J 2 bases, with 12 bases left between them. The CDR3 nucleotides read TGTGCCAGCAGCTTAGGGGTGGGGGGCACCTACAATGAGCAGTTCTTC. Translated, it gives CASSLGVGGTYNEQFF.

This chain joins TRBV29-1 and TRBJ2-1; D unresolved. V was pared by 1 base and J by 0 bases, with 7 bases between. The CDR3 runs 14 residues. Germline CDR1 is SQVTM and CDR2 is ANQGSEA. CDR3 sequence reads: CSVEGRSSYNEQFF. CDR3 bases: TGCAGCGTTGAAGGCCGTAGCTCCTACAATGAGCAGTTCTTC.

This clone was seen once. The V call is TRBV4-3, the J call TRBJ1-6; maybe TRBD1 (5 bases). V was pared by 0 bases and J by 3 bases, with 15 bases between. The germline CDR1 and CDR2 sequences are LGHNA and YSLEER. The CDR3 has 18 amino acids. CDR3 amino acids: CASSQDSPGDLYNSPLHF. CDR3 bases: TGCGCCAGCAGCCAAGATTCCCCCGGGGACCTCTATAATTCACCCCTCCACTTT.

V and J are TRBV30 and TRBJ1-1; D is unresolved. The CDR3 covers 13 residues. Germline loops: CDR1 GTSNPN, CDR2 SVGIG (reference sequence). V lost 2 bases and J 0 bases, leaving 7 bases between the germline ends. The CDR3, as DNA: TGTGCCTGGAGTACAGAGATGAACACTGAAGCTTTCTTT. Translated: CAWSTEMNTEAFF. Full variable domain (outside the CDR3, taken from reference TRBV30 and TRBJ1-1): SQTIHQWPATLVQPVGSPLSLECTVEGTSNPNLYWYRQAAGRGLQLLFYSVGIGQISSEVPQNLSASRPQDRQFILSSKKLLLSDSGFYLCAWSTEMNTEAFFGQGTRLTVV.

The chain is built from TRBV9 and TRBJ2-7; the D call may be TRBD1 or TRBD2 (5 bases each). Germline V gene data show CDR1 as SGDLS and CDR2 as YYNGEE. The CDR3 is 14 residues long. V was pared by 4 bases and J by 5 bases, with 16 bases between. The CDR3 DNA reads TGTGCCAGCAGCACCGTCCCGGGACGTGACGAGCAGTACTTC. This gives the protein CASSTVPGRDEQYF.

V gene TRBV19 combines with J gene TRBJ1-1; weak D call: TRBD1 (5 bases). The CDR3 consists of 13 residues. Germline V gene lookup returns CDR1 LNHDA and CDR2 SQIVND (reference sequence). Trimming took 3 bases from V and 4 from J, leaving 9 bases between them. The CDR3 region is CASSMAQGTEAFF. In DNA form, the CDR3 reads TGTGCCAGTAGTATGGCTCAGGGCACTGAAGCTTTCTTT. Looking up the rest from reference TRBV19 and TRBJ1-1 gives the full variable domain: DGGITQSPKYLFRKEGQNVTLSCEQNLNHDAMYWYRQDPGQGLRLIYYSQIVNDFQKGDIAEGYSVSREKKESFPLTVTSAQKNPTAFYLCASSMAQGTEAFFGQGTRLTVV.

This rearrangement joins TRBV21-1 to TRBJ1-6; no check of the table's D call, TRBD1, against the DNA was made. TRBV21-1 counts as a pseudogene. This CDR3 has 13 residues. The CDR3 reads CASTDRNNSPLHF. In nucleotides, the CDR3 is TGTGCCAGCACCGACAGGAACAATTCACCCCTCCACTTT.

This clone was counted ten times or more. The J gene is TRBJ1-1, the V gene TRBV7-6; tentatively, D is TRBD1 (6 bases). CDR1 and CDR2 (germline): SGHVS, FNYEAQ. The CDR3 spans 17 residues. V lost 2 bases and J 6 bases, leaving 22 bases between the germline ends. CDR3 residues: CASSLRVTNGGVAEAFF. CDR3 DNA sequence: TGTGCCAGCAGCTTAAGGGTGACAAACGGGGGCGTGGCTGAAGCTTTCTTT.

The chain carries TRBV4-3 and TRBJ1-5, with no clear D. V dropped 0 bases and J dropped 3 bases, with 6 bases sitting between them. This CDR3 spans 14 amino acids. Germline CDR1 reads LGHNA; CDR2 reads YSLEER. The CDR3: CASSQDRYNQPQHF. CDR3 in DNA: TGCGCCAGCAGCCAAGACAGGTACAATCAGCCCCAGCATTTT.

The rearrangement uses TRBV23-1 and TRBJ1-5; TRBD1 agrees at 7 bases. TRBV23-1 qualifies as an ORF whose function is uncertain. The length of the CDR3 is 20 residues. Unmatched junction bases numbered 18, after V lost 4 bases and J lost 0 bases. Written as DNA, the CDR3 is TGCGCCAGCAGTCTCTCCTATCAGGGGGAGGACAACTATAGCAATCAGCCCCAGCATTTT. Translation: CASSLSYQGEDNYSNQPQHF.

J is TRBJ2-1 and V is TRBV2; 8 bases agree with TRBD2. Germline values: CDR1 SNHLY, CDR2 FYNNEI. With 1 base clipped from V and 7 bases from J, the junction kept 3 bases outside the gene matches. The CDR3 consists of 14 residues. For the CDR3, the DNA is TGTGCCAGCAGTGAAGTCCTAGCGGGTAATGAGCAGTTCTTC. The encoded protein is CASSEVLAGNEQFF.

The chain carries TRBV5-1 and TRBJ1-2, with D unclear. The CDR3 has 14 residues. V was trimmed by 5 bases and J by 4 bases, leaving 15 bases between them. Germline CDR1 and CDR2: SGHRS and YFSETQ. This CDR3 reads CASRGSGIAYGYTF. CDR3 nucleotide sequence: TGCGCCAGCAGAGGCTCGGGGATCGCCTATGGCTACACCTTC.

The chain carries TRBV19 and TRBJ1-2; weak D call: TRBD1 (5 bases). The V and J ends lost 5 bases and 5 bases respectively, with 9 bases between them. Germline V lookup: CDR1 LNHDA, CDR2 SQIVND (reference sequence). The CDR3 runs to 12 residues. Here the CDR3 reads CASSFDSYGYTF. The CDR3 nucleotides read TGTGCCAGTAGTTTCGACAGTTATGGCTACACCTTC.

This clone was recorded at least ten times. The chain couples TRBV19 to TRBJ2-7; no definite D call. The CDR3 runs 12 residues. V shed 5 bases and J shed 4 bases, with 9 bases lying between them. The V gene's germline CDR1 is LNHDA and CDR2 SQIVND (reference sequence). The CDR3 bases are TGTGCCAGTAGTCAAGGACCTTACGAGCAGTACTTC. Protein product: CASSQGPYEQYF.